Listed below are T cell receptor beta chains from one sample, sequenced in a study of blood T cell repertoires in COVID-19. The repertoire was sequenced with immunoSEQ multiplex PCR; TCRdb's copy has only in-frame clones and lacks some. The sample lists about 240,000 clones; roughly 86% were seen once. The sample consisted of peripheral blood. Receptors originate from a young woman with acute or convalescent COVID-19. CDR3s include the opening cysteine and the closing phenylalanine or tryptophan. D genes are given only for firm matches. Where a row states a size, it is once, few, many or the class of an expanded clone; other rows omit it.

d_call: TRBD1
cdr3_length: 13
clone_size: -
j_call: TRBJ1-2
v_call: TRBV2
cdr3_nt: TGTGCCAGCAGCGACAGGGGGGCCTATGGCTACACCTTC
cdr3_aa: CASSDRGAYGYTF

d_call: TRBD1
cdr3_length: 15
clone_size: -
j_call: TRBJ1-4
v_call: TRBV2
cdr3_nt: TGTGCCAGCAGTCAGGGGGCTATAGCTAATGAAAAACTGTTTTTT
cdr3_aa: CASSQGAIANEKLFF

d_call: TRBD2
cdr3_length: 14
clone_size: -
j_call: TRBJ2-7
v_call: TRBV19
cdr3_nt: TGTGCCAGTAGTCCGGGACTAGCGGAGTACGAGCAGTACTTC
cdr3_aa: CASSPGLAEYEQYF

d_call: -
cdr3_length: 15
clone_size: few
j_call: TRBJ2-1
v_call: TRBV25-1
cdr3_nt: TGTGCCAGCAGTGACGGCGAGGGGGATTGGAATGAGCAGTTCTTC
cdr3_aa: CASSDGEGDWNEQFF

d_call: -
cdr3_length: 16
clone_size: -
j_call: TRBJ2-2
v_call: TRBV5-1
cdr3_nt: TGCGCCAGCAGCTTGTCTTTGGGAGCGAACACCGGGGAGCTGTTTTTT
cdr3_aa: CASSLSLGANTGELFF

d_call: TRBD1
cdr3_length: 14
clone_size: -
j_call: TRBJ1-4
v_call: TRBV19
cdr3_nt: TGTGCCAGTAGTGCGGGACAGGGGTATGAAAAACTGTTTTTT
cdr3_aa: CASSAGQGYEKLFF

d_call: TRBD2
cdr3_length: 15
clone_size: many
j_call: TRBJ2-1
v_call: TRBV20-1
cdr3_nt: TGCAGTGCTAGTGGACCAGCGGGGACCCCGATTGGGCAGTTCTTC
cdr3_aa: CSASGPAGTPIGQFF

d_call: TRBD1
cdr3_length: 12
clone_size: -
j_call: TRBJ2-7
v_call: TRBV6-5
cdr3_nt: TGTGCCAGCAAACAGGGGATCTACGAGCAGTACTTC
cdr3_aa: CASKQGIYEQYF

d_call: TRBD1
cdr3_length: 13
clone_size: -
j_call: TRBJ2-2
v_call: TRBV6-5
cdr3_nt: TGTGCCCCGGGGACAGGGAATTCCGGGGAGCTGTTTTTT
cdr3_aa: CAPGTGNSGELFF

d_call: TRBD2
cdr3_length: 16
clone_size: -
j_call: TRBJ2-7
v_call: TRBV5-5
cdr3_nt: TGTGCCAGCAGCTCCCAAGCGACTAGCGGGAGTTACGAGCAGTACTTC
cdr3_aa: CASSSQATSGSYEQYF

d_call: TRBD2
cdr3_length: 14
clone_size: -
j_call: TRBJ2-7
v_call: TRBV27
cdr3_nt: TGTGCCAGCAGTGTTAGCGGGAGGGCCTCCGAGCAGTACTTC
cdr3_aa: CASSVSGRASEQYF

d_call: -
cdr3_length: 17
clone_size: -
j_call: TRBJ2-3
v_call: TRBV27
cdr3_nt: TGTGCCAGCAGGTCATGGGTAAGGACTCCCCAACAAGATACGCAGTATTTT
cdr3_aa: CASRSWVRTPQQDTQYF

d_call: -
cdr3_length: 15
clone_size: -
j_call: TRBJ1-4
v_call: TRBV5-1
cdr3_nt: TGCGCCAGCAGCTTTGGAGGGGCCACTAATGAAAAACTGTTTTTT
cdr3_aa: CASSFGGATNEKLFF

d_call: TRBD1
cdr3_length: 14
clone_size: -
j_call: TRBJ1-2
v_call: TRBV30
cdr3_nt: TGTGCCTGGTCCTACCCGGGACAGGTCTATGGCTACACCTTC
cdr3_aa: CAWSYPGQVYGYTF

d_call: -
cdr3_length: 15
clone_size: -
j_call: TRBJ1-2
v_call: TRBV3-1/TRBV3-2
cdr3_nt: TGTGCCAGCAAACCTTACAGGGAAGCTAACTATGGCTACACCTTC
cdr3_aa: CASKPYREANYGYTF

d_call: -
cdr3_length: 16
clone_size: -
j_call: TRBJ2-1
v_call: TRBV3-1/TRBV3-2
cdr3_nt: TGTGCCAGCAGCCAAGACCCGTCTTTGGAGGGCAATGAGCAGTTCTTC
cdr3_aa: CASSQDPSLEGNEQFF

d_call: TRBD1
cdr3_length: 16
clone_size: -
j_call: TRBJ1-6
v_call: TRBV9
cdr3_nt: TGTGCCAGCAGCCAAGGACCTAACAGGGGAGAGTCACCCCTCCACTTT
cdr3_aa: CASSQGPNRGESPLHF

d_call: TRBD2
cdr3_length: 20
clone_size: -
j_call: TRBJ2-7
v_call: TRBV9
cdr3_nt: TGTGCCAGCATTATCCGGGATGAAAGTGGTGGGCGGGAGTGTCCCTACGAGCAGTACTTC
cdr3_aa: CASIIRDESGGRECPYEQYF

d_call: TRBD1
cdr3_length: 19
clone_size: -
j_call: TRBJ2-7
v_call: TRBV5-6
cdr3_nt: TGTGCCAGCAGCTTGGAATTGGGAAATAAGGGACAGGCAAATAACGAGCAGTACTTC
cdr3_aa: CASSLELGNKGQANNEQYF

d_call: TRBD2
cdr3_length: 14
clone_size: -
j_call: TRBJ2-5
v_call: TRBV15
cdr3_nt: TGTGCCACCAGCCTACTAGCGGCACGAGAGACCCAGTACTTC
cdr3_aa: CATSLLAARETQYF

d_call: -
cdr3_length: 16
clone_size: -
j_call: TRBJ1-2
v_call: TRBV25-1
cdr3_nt: TGTGCCAGCAGTGGGGGAAAGGGAGTGCCTAACTATGGCTACACCTTC
cdr3_aa: CASSGGKGVPNYGYTF

d_call: TRBD2
cdr3_length: 16
clone_size: -
j_call: TRBJ2-3
v_call: TRBV9
cdr3_nt: TGTGCCAGCAGCCCTAGCGGGAGGGCCCGGACAGATACGCAGTATTTT
cdr3_aa: CASSPSGRARTDTQYF

d_call: TRBD2
cdr3_length: 16
clone_size: -
j_call: TRBJ2-2
v_call: TRBV19
cdr3_nt: TGTGCCAGTAGTCCAACAGGACTAGCGCTCACCGGGGAGCTGTTTTTT
cdr3_aa: CASSPTGLALTGELFF